A selection of T cell receptor beta chains follows, all from one sample in a study of shared clonotypes between healthy human individuals. Profiling relied on immunoSEQ multiplex PCR, and the TCRdb table lists in-frame clones only, not all of them. This table holds about 700,000 clones, less than 85% found once. Sequenced input: memory CD4+ T cells sorted from blood. Every receptor here comes from a woman in her twenties or thirties in good health. Each CDR3 is given with its conserved first and last residue. The D gene is left open where the match is weak. Clone size is not always given. Where it is, it says once, few, many or a class for expanded clones.

V gene: TRBV12-1; J gene: TRBJ2-5; CDR3 length: 17; D gene: -; clone size: -; CDR3 protein: CASSSAGAAERGETQYF; CDR3 DNA: TGTGCCAGCAGCTCCGCCGGGGCAGCGGAGAGGGGAGAGACCCAGTACTTC
V gene: TRBV28; J gene: TRBJ1-5; CDR3 length: 15; D gene: -; clone size: -; CDR3 protein: CASRSDRHSNQPQHF; CDR3 DNA: TGTGCCAGCAGGTCAGACAGGCATAGCAATCAGCCCCAGCATTTT
V gene: TRBV18; J gene: TRBJ2-7; CDR3 length: 16; D gene: -; clone size: -; CDR3 protein: CASSPLLPPGNSEQYF; CDR3 DNA: TGTGCCAGCTCACCCTTGCTTCCACCCGGGAACTCCGAGCAGTACTTC
V gene: TRBV6-6; J gene: TRBJ2-1; CDR3 length: 15; D gene: -; clone size: few; CDR3 protein: CASSPGHRMYNEQFF; CDR3 DNA: TGTGCCAGCAGTCCCGGACACCGAATGTACAATGAGCAGTTCTTC
V gene: TRBV2; J gene: TRBJ2-5; CDR3 length: 12; D gene: -; clone size: -; CDR3 protein: CASSETRETQYF; CDR3 DNA: TGTGCCAGCAGTGAAACTCGGGAGACCCAGTACTTC
V gene: TRBV6-6; J gene: TRBJ2-1; CDR3 length: 15; D gene: TRBD2; clone size: -; CDR3 protein: CASRDSGSSYNEQFF; CDR3 DNA: TGTGCCAGCAGGGATAGCGGGAGCTCCTACAATGAGCAGTTCTTC
V gene: TRBV28; J gene: TRBJ1-1; CDR3 length: 16; D gene: -; clone size: once; CDR3 protein: CASSLSRYEVNTEAFF; CDR3 DNA: TGTGCCAGCAGTTTGAGCAGATATGAGGTGAACACTGAAGCTTTCTTT
V gene: TRBV19; J gene: TRBJ1-5; CDR3 length: 20; D gene: -; clone size: -; CDR3 protein: CASSLKREGVAEFSNQPQHF; CDR3 DNA: TGTGCCAGTAGTCTAAAAAGAGAAGGGGTGGCGGAGTTTAGCAATCAGCCCCAGCATTTT
V gene: TRBV5-1; J gene: TRBJ2-7; CDR3 length: 14; D gene: -; clone size: -; CDR3 protein: CASSLGRITYEQYF; CDR3 DNA: TGCGCCAGCAGCTTGGGCCGAATTACCTACGAGCAGTACTTC
V gene: TRBV15; J gene: TRBJ1-1; CDR3 length: 12; D gene: -; clone size: -; CDR3 protein: CATSVVRTEAFF; CDR3 DNA: TGTGCCACCAGCGTAGTAAGAACTGAAGCTTTCTTT
V gene: TRBV19; J gene: TRBJ2-3; CDR3 length: 13; D gene: -; clone size: few; CDR3 protein: CASSIRDTDTQYF; CDR3 DNA: TGTGCCAGTAGTATTCGGGACACAGATACGCAGTATTTT
V gene: TRBV6-5; J gene: TRBJ2-1; CDR3 length: 14; D gene: -; clone size: -; CDR3 protein: CASSFMPFSNEQFF; CDR3 DNA: TGTGCCAGCAGTTTCATGCCCTTCAGCAATGAGCAGTTCTTC
V gene: TRBV7-8; J gene: TRBJ1-2; CDR3 length: 13; D gene: -; clone size: -; CDR3 protein: CASSSQGFYGYTF; CDR3 DNA: TGTGCCAGCAGCTCACAGGGTTTCTATGGCTACACCTTC
V gene: TRBV5-1; J gene: TRBJ1-3; CDR3 length: 14; D gene: -; clone size: -; CDR3 protein: CASKMGTSGNTIYF; CDR3 DNA: TGCGCCAGCAAAATGGGGACTTCTGGAAACACCATATATTTT
V gene: TRBV11-3; J gene: TRBJ2-1; CDR3 length: 14; D gene: -; clone size: -; CDR3 protein: CASTDHSSYNEQFF; CDR3 DNA: TGTGCCAGTACTGACCACAGCTCCTACAATGAGCAGTTCTTC
V gene: TRBV30; J gene: TRBJ1-3; CDR3 length: 15; D gene: -; clone size: -; CDR3 protein: CAWYGIGDSGNTIYF; CDR3 DNA: TGTGCCTGGTACGGTATAGGGGACTCTGGAAACACCATATATTTT
V gene: TRBV28; J gene: TRBJ2-3; CDR3 length: 15; D gene: TRBD2; clone size: few; CDR3 protein: CASRRTSGSLDTQYF; CDR3 DNA: TGTGCCAGCAGGAGGACTAGCGGGAGTTTAGATACGCAGTATTTT
V gene: TRBV28; J gene: TRBJ1-2; CDR3 length: 13; D gene: TRBD1; clone size: -; CDR3 protein: CASSTLTGEGYTF; CDR3 DNA: TGTGCCAGCAGCACTCTGACAGGGGAGGGCTACACCTTC
V gene: TRBV4-1; J gene: TRBJ1-2; CDR3 length: 14; D gene: -; clone size: -; CDR3 protein: CASSQDLPLYGYTF; CDR3 DNA: TGCGCCAGCAGCCAAGATCTCCCCCTATATGGCTACACCTTC
V gene: TRBV15; J gene: TRBJ2-2; CDR3 length: 14; D gene: -; clone size: -; CDR3 protein: CATSNGGGTGELFF; CDR3 DNA: TGTGCCACCAGCAACGGGGGCGGCACCGGGGAGCTGTTTTTT
V gene: TRBV28; J gene: TRBJ2-7; CDR3 length: 14; D gene: TRBD1; clone size: -; CDR3 protein: CASRLGQGAKEQYF; CDR3 DNA: TGTGCCAGCAGACTCGGGCAGGGGGCAAAAGAGCAGTACTTC
V gene: TRBV5-1; J gene: TRBJ1-2; CDR3 length: 13; D gene: -; clone size: once; CDR3 protein: CASSLTAQQGYTF; CDR3 DNA: TGCGCCAGCAGCCTAACCGCACAGCAGGGCTACACCTTC
V gene: TRBV5-6; J gene: TRBJ1-3; CDR3 length: 15; D gene: -; clone size: -; CDR3 protein: CASSLRGIPGNTIYF; CDR3 DNA: TGTGCCAGCAGCTTGAGGGGGATCCCCGGAAACACCATATATTTT
V gene: TRBV6-5; J gene: TRBJ2-7; CDR3 length: 14; D gene: -; clone size: -; CDR3 protein: CASRTGLPSYEQYF; CDR3 DNA: TGTGCCAGCCGAACAGGCCTACCTTCCTACGAGCAGTACTTC
V gene: TRBV28; J gene: TRBJ1-2; CDR3 length: 14; D gene: TRBD1; clone size: -; CDR3 protein: CASSQRTGNYGYTF; CDR3 DNA: TGTGCCAGCAGCCAACGGACAGGGAACTATGGCTACACCTTC
V gene: TRBV7-3; J gene: TRBJ2-5; CDR3 length: 15; D gene: TRBD2; clone size: -; CDR3 protein: CASSLTSGRRETQYF; CDR3 DNA: TGTGCCAGCAGCTTAACTAGCGGGAGGCGGGAGACCCAGTACTTC
V gene: TRBV5-1; J gene: TRBJ2-1; CDR3 length: 16; D gene: -; clone size: -; CDR3 protein: CASSQGQLAAYNEQFF; CDR3 DNA: TGCGCCAGCAGCCAGGGACAGCTAGCGGCATACAATGAGCAGTTCTTC
V gene: TRBV2; J gene: TRBJ2-3; CDR3 length: 14; D gene: TRBD1; clone size: -; CDR3 protein: CASGDSYSTDTQYF; CDR3 DNA: TGTGCCAGCGGGGACAGTTACTCCACAGATACGCAGTATTTT
V gene: TRBV1; J gene: TRBJ2-7; CDR3 length: 20; D gene: -; clone size: few; CDR3 protein: CTSSLLTGSSGRANIYEQYF; CDR3 DNA: TGCACCAGCAGCCTGCTAACAGGATCTAGCGGGAGGGCCAATATCTACGAGCAGTACTTC
V gene: TRBV6-1; J gene: TRBJ2-2; CDR3 length: 12; D gene: -; clone size: -; CDR3 protein: CASKGNTGELFF; CDR3 DNA: TGTGCCAGCAAGGGCAACACCGGGGAGCTGTTTTTT
V gene: TRBV6-5; J gene: TRBJ2-7; CDR3 length: 16; D gene: -; clone size: -; CDR3 protein: CASSYTPGFASYEQYF; CDR3 DNA: TGTGCCAGCAGTTACACGCCGGGCTTCGCCTCCTACGAGCAGTACTTC
V gene: TRBV9; J gene: TRBJ2-2; CDR3 length: 15; D gene: TRBD1; clone size: -; CDR3 protein: CASSAPPGQGNRMFF; CDR3 DNA: TGTGCCAGCAGCGCCCCTCCGGGACAGGGGAATAGGATGTTTTTT
V gene: TRBV7-8; J gene: TRBJ2-5; CDR3 length: 18; D gene: TRBD2; clone size: -; CDR3 protein: CASSFGTSGVGAQETQYF; CDR3 DNA: TGTGCCAGCAGCTTCGGGACTAGCGGAGTTGGCGCCCAAGAGACCCAGTACTTC
V gene: TRBV4-1; J gene: TRBJ2-1; CDR3 length: 16; D gene: TRBD2; clone size: few; CDR3 protein: CASSQQGSSGSNEQFF; CDR3 DNA: TGCGCCAGCAGCCAACAAGGCTCTAGCGGGAGCAATGAGCAGTTCTTC
V gene: TRBV5-4; J gene: TRBJ2-1; CDR3 length: 15; D gene: TRBD2; clone size: -; CDR3 protein: CASSLAAGGPFEQFF; CDR3 DNA: TGTGCCAGCAGCTTGGCGGCGGGAGGGCCTTTTGAGCAGTTCTTC
V gene: TRBV7-8; J gene: TRBJ2-7; CDR3 length: 15; D gene: -; clone size: -; CDR3 protein: CASSLVWGQGYEQYF; CDR3 DNA: TGTGCCAGCAGCTTAGTTTGGGGGCAGGGCTACGAGCAGTACTTC
V gene: TRBV6-1; J gene: TRBJ1-3; CDR3 length: 16; D gene: -; clone size: -; CDR3 protein: CASSEAGVSADDTIYF; CDR3 DNA: TGTGCCAGCAGTGAAGCGGGGGTTTCCGCAGATGACACCATATATTTT
V gene: TRBV18; J gene: TRBJ1-2; CDR3 length: 13; D gene: -; clone size: few; CDR3 protein: CASSPTANYGYTF; CDR3 DNA: TGTGCCAGCTCACCAACAGCTAACTATGGCTACACCTTC
V gene: TRBV5-1; J gene: TRBJ1-3; CDR3 length: 17; D gene: -; clone size: -; CDR3 protein: CASKGPGRTSRGNTIYF; CDR3 DNA: TGCGCCAGCAAAGGGCCAGGGAGAACCAGCCGGGGAAACACCATATATTTT
V gene: TRBV7-2; J gene: TRBJ2-3; CDR3 length: 14; D gene: -; clone size: -; CDR3 protein: CASSPGLTTDTQYF; CDR3 DNA: TGTGCCAGCAGCCCAGGACTAACCACAGATACGCAGTATTTT
V gene: TRBV7-9; J gene: TRBJ2-3; CDR3 length: 16; D gene: TRBD2; clone size: -; CDR3 protein: CASSLTGGGSTDTQYF; CDR3 DNA: TGTGCCAGCAGCCTGACGGGCGGGGGGAGCACAGATACGCAGTATTTT
V gene: TRBV7-8; J gene: TRBJ1-2; CDR3 length: 13; D gene: -; clone size: few; CDR3 protein: CASSFLRGYGYTF; CDR3 DNA: TGTGCCAGCAGCTTTTTGAGGGGCTATGGCTACACCTTC
V gene: TRBV30; J gene: TRBJ2-1; CDR3 length: 17; D gene: TRBD2; clone size: -; CDR3 protein: CAWSGTSGRDLYNEQFF; CDR3 DNA: TGTGCCTGGTCCGGGACTAGCGGGAGGGATCTATACAATGAGCAGTTCTTC
V gene: TRBV27; J gene: TRBJ2-7; CDR3 length: 15; D gene: TRBD2; clone size: -; CDR3 protein: CASSLKWGGSYEQYF; CDR3 DNA: TGTGCCAGCAGTTTAAAATGGGGGGGCTCCTACGAGCAGTACTTC
V gene: TRBV7-8; J gene: TRBJ2-1; CDR3 length: 18; D gene: TRBD2; clone size: -; CDR3 protein: CASSPGGGLGAWGNEQFF; CDR3 DNA: TGTGCCAGCAGCCCAGGCGGGGGGTTGGGGGCATGGGGCAATGAGCAGTTCTTC
V gene: TRBV5-1; J gene: TRBJ2-1; CDR3 length: 15; D gene: -; clone size: -; CDR3 protein: CASSLASRGTSEQFF; CDR3 DNA: TGCGCCAGCAGCTTGGCCTCGCGTGGAACTAGTGAGCAGTTCTTC
V gene: TRBV5-4; J gene: TRBJ1-3; CDR3 length: 13; D gene: -; clone size: -; CDR3 protein: CASSLEGRNTIYF; CDR3 DNA: TGTGCCAGCAGCTTGGAGGGTCGAAACACCATATATTTT
V gene: TRBV27; J gene: TRBJ2-1; CDR3 length: 13; D gene: -; clone size: -; CDR3 protein: CASRRLGGNEQFF; CDR3 DNA: TGTGCCAGCCGGAGGTTGGGGGGCAATGAGCAGTTCTTC
V gene: TRBV30; J gene: TRBJ2-5; CDR3 length: 13; D gene: TRBD1; clone size: -; CDR3 protein: CAWNRGYQETQYF; CDR3 DNA: TGTGCCTGGAACAGGGGGTACCAAGAGACCCAGTACTTC
V gene: TRBV7-9; J gene: TRBJ1-4; CDR3 length: 16; D gene: -; clone size: once; CDR3 protein: CASSLGNRVTNEKLFF; CDR3 DNA: TGTGCCAGCAGCTTAGGAAACAGGGTGACTAATGAAAAACTGTTTTTT
V gene: TRBV5-1; J gene: TRBJ2-5; CDR3 length: 12; D gene: -; clone size: -; CDR3 protein: CASSLSLETQYF; CDR3 DNA: TGCGCCAGCAGCTTGTCGTTGGAGACCCAGTACTTC
V gene: TRBV7-9; J gene: TRBJ2-7; CDR3 length: 15; D gene: TRBD2; clone size: -; CDR3 protein: CASSLTSGGPYEQYF; CDR3 DNA: TGTGCCAGCAGCCTGACTAGCGGAGGGCCTTACGAGCAGTACTTC
V gene: TRBV18; J gene: TRBJ1-3; CDR3 length: 13; D gene: -; clone size: few; CDR3 protein: CASSPSQGNTIYF; CDR3 DNA: TGTGCCAGCTCACCCAGCCAGGGAAACACCATATATTTT
V gene: TRBV6-4; J gene: TRBJ1-5; CDR3 length: 15; D gene: TRBD1; clone size: -; CDR3 protein: CASSTLDRGNQPQHF; CDR3 DNA: TGTGCCAGCAGCACTCTTGACAGGGGTAATCAGCCCCAGCATTTT
V gene: TRBV11-2; J gene: TRBJ1-5; CDR3 length: 17; D gene: -; clone size: -; CDR3 protein: CASSPYASRARNQPQHF; CDR3 DNA: TGTGCCAGCAGCCCATACGCCAGCCGGGCCAGAAATCAGCCCCAGCATTTT
V gene: TRBV4-1; J gene: TRBJ2-3; CDR3 length: 17; D gene: -; clone size: -; CDR3 protein: CASSQVAPGSGTDTQYF; CDR3 DNA: TGCGCCAGCAGCCAAGTTGCCCCGGGTTCAGGGACAGATACGCAGTATTTT
V gene: TRBV6-5; J gene: TRBJ1-6; CDR3 length: 15; D gene: -; clone size: -; CDR3 protein: CASSYSTRSNSPLHF; CDR3 DNA: TGTGCCAGCAGTTACTCCACGAGGAGTAATTCACCCCTCCACTTT